The entry below gives a single T cell receptor beta chain sequence along with its context. Method: immunoSEQ multiplex PCR; TCRdb's copy keeps in-frame clones and lacks some. The sample consists of tens of thousands of clones, 90% of them appearing once. These data originate in a study of technical replicates of blood from several donors. There are 11 residues in the CDR3. CDR1 and CDR2 (germline): SQVTM, ANQGSEA. With 6 bases removed from V and 8 bases from J, the gap between germline ends came to 13 bases. The rearrangement joins TRBV29-1 to TRBJ1-2; D is unresolved. What was sequenced was PBMCs. This TCR derives from a human donor in good health. Some clones in this sample may be carry-over from other donors' samples. CDR3 sequence reads: CSVPTGGGYTF. In nucleotides, the CDR3 is TGCAGCGTCCCGACCGGAGGGGGCTACACCTTC.